This TCR beta chain was identified in a study of blood T cell repertoires in COVID-19. Background on the study: Both acute and convalescent COVID-19 samples were obtained from the United States, Italy and Spain. From T cells, B-cell-depleted T cells, or PBMCs came the material, which was cDNA or gDNA.

V gave up 3 bases and J gave up 10 bases, with 11 bases separating them. The CDR3 is 12 residues long. Germline values: CDR1 MNHEY, CDR2 SMNVEV (reference sequence). Per the original methods: Reference gene primer amplification gave estimated nucleated cell counts. Produced via immunoSEQ multiplex PCR; TCRdb's table is partial and in-frame only. From that table come the V and J calls and clone size; the DNA was used to work out D and trimming. The top ten hold 4.4% of the sample, which has 80,000 to 100,000 clones, over 75% seen once. The chain has TRBV27 and TRBJ2-3, with no clear D. This sequence was found in a man between 60 and 75 years old with acute or convalescent COVID-19. The sample comprised peripheral blood. CDR3 DNA sequence: TGTGCCAGCAGTTTCCTTAGTATGCCGCAGTATTTT. This translates into CASSFLSMPQYF.